This TCR beta chain derives from a study of control samples from healthy donors and cancer patients. This CDR3 region has 15 residues. V dropped 0 bases and J dropped 1 base, with 9 bases sitting between them. The germline V gene has CDR1 LNHDA and CDR2 SQIVND (reference sequence). Clones were sequenced by immunoSEQ multiplex PCR, and TCRdb holds only the in-frame ones, with some missing. The table records about 150,000 clones, around 94% of them present only once. Sequenced: PBMCs. This rearrangement joins TRBV19 to TRBJ1-2; no clear D. The clonotype originates from a man aged 55 to 70 with colorectal cancer. The chain's CDR3 is CASSIDWELNYGYTF. The CDR3 region has the DNA TGTGCCAGTAGTATAGACTGGGAGCTTAACTATGGCTACACCTTC.